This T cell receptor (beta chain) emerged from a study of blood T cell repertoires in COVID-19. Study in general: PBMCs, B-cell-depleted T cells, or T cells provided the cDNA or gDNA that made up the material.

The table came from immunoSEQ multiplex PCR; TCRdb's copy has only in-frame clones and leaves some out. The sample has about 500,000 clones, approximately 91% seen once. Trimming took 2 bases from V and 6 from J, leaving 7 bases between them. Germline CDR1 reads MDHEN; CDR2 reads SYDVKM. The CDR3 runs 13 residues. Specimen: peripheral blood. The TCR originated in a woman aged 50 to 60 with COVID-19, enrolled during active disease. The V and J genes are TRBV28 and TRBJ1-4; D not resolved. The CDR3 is CASSLPVYEKLFF. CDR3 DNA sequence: TGTGCCAGCAGTTTACCGGTATATGAAAAACTGTTTTTT. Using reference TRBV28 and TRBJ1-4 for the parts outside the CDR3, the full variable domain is DVKVTQSSRYLVKRTGEKVFLECVQDMDHENMFWYRQDPGLGLRLIYFSYDVKMKEKGDIPEGYSVSREKKERFSLILESASTNQTSMYLCASSLPVYEKLFFGSGTQLSVL.